Each of the 7 T cell receptor beta chains below was sequenced from the same sample in a study of T cell responses to AZD1222 COVID-19 vaccine. Sequencing used immunoSEQ multiplex PCR; TCRdb keeps in-frame clones, though not all of them. The repertoire holds 100,000 to 150,000 clones, with roughly 86% as singletons. This material consisted of peripheral blood, taken on day 0 of AZD1222 vaccination. These receptors were obtained from an adult in good health.

In its sample, this clone was seen a few times. The chain couples TRBV6-5 to TRBJ2-7, with a weak D call TRBD2 (6 bases). Germline loops: CDR1 MNHEY, CDR2 SVGAGI. The V end lost 3 bases, the J end lost 0 bases, and 12 bases lay between the germline ends. The length of the CDR3 is 15 residues. The CDR3 reads CASSYPGGSSYEQYF. The CDR3 DNA sequence: TGTGCCAGCAGTTATCCCGGGGGAAGCTCCTACGAGCAGTACTTC.

V and J are TRBV10-3 and TRBJ1-1; tentatively, D is TRBD1 (6 bases). Per the germline V gene, CDR1 is ENHRY and CDR2 is SYGVKD. The CDR3 covers 14 residues. Deletions cut 4 bases from V and 3 bases from J, with 12 bases between. DNA of the CDR3: TGTGCCATCAGTGGAGGGGGGAACCACACTGAAGCTTTCTTT. This encodes CAISGGGNHTEAFF.

The chain has TRBV5-1 and TRBJ1-2; TRBD1 agrees at 8 bases. Germline V gives CDR1 SGHRS, CDR2 YFSETQ. The CDR3 consists of 14 residues. V dropped 4 bases and J dropped 3; count of bases not matched to a gene: 5. This chain's CDR3 is CASSDGTGDYGYTF. As DNA, the CDR3 is TGCGCCAGCAGCGATGGGACAGGTGACTATGGCTACACCTTC.

The CDR3 reads CASKQDSYGYTF. The CDR3 DNA reads as TGTGCCTCAAAACAGGATAGCTATGGCTACACCTTC. The rearrangement uses TRBV30 and TRBJ1-2, with D perhaps matching TRBD1 (5 bases). Germline V gene lookup returns CDR1 GTSNPN and CDR2 SVGIG (reference sequence). V gave up 7 bases and J gave up 4 bases, with 13 bases separating them. The CDR3 runs 12 residues.

The chain employs TRBV28 and TRBJ1-1; D might be TRBD1 (6 bases). Per germline, CDR1 MDHEN and CDR2 SYDVKM. The ends were cut back, 5 bases at V and 3 bases at J, with 13 bases in the middle. This CDR3 region has 14 residues. CDR3 protein: CASSQRGGYTEAFF. CDR3 DNA: TGTGCCAGCAGTCAGCGGGGGGGCTACACTGAAGCTTTCTTT.

The J gene is TRBJ2-2, the V gene TRBV10-3, with D hard to call. Trimming cost V 4 bases and J 0 bases, with 9 bases left between them. There are 15 residues in the CDR3. Germline V lookup: CDR1 ENHRY, CDR2 SYGVKD. The chain's CDR3 is CAISATPANTGELFF. DNA of the CDR3: TGTGCCATCAGTGCCACCCCGGCGAACACCGGGGAGCTGTTTTTT.

This chain links TRBV5-4 with TRBJ1-5; tentatively, D is TRBD1 (6 bases). V was clipped by 4 bases and J by 2 bases, with 10 bases between them. Germline V CDR1 and CDR2: SGHNT, YYREEE (reference sequence). The CDR3 has 14 amino acids. The CDR3 DNA follows: TGTGCCAGCAGCATTGGGGGCGGCAATCAGCCCCAGCATTTT. Its protein product is CASSIGGGNQPQHF. The full variable domain, rest sourced from reference TRBV5-4 and TRBJ1-5, is ETGVTQSPTHLIKTRGQQVTLRCSSQSGHNTVSWYQQALGQGPQFIFQYYREEENGRGNFPPRFSGLQFPNYSSELNVNALELDDSALYLCASSIGGGNQPQHFGDGTRLSIL.